This TCR beta chain was identified in a study of blood T cell repertoires in COVID-19. Study overall: Samples taken during acute and convalescent COVID-19 were collected in the United States, Italy and Spain. T cells, B-cell-depleted T cells, or PBMCs supplied cDNA or gDNA.

Under the authors' procedure: Using reference gene primer amplification, nucleated cell counts were estimated. Measured with immunoSEQ multiplex PCR; TCRdb has only the in-frame clones, and not every one. The DNA was the basis for D and trimming; V, J and clone size are from that table. The sample consists of fewer than 200,000 clones, around 86% of them appearing once. V shed 0 bases and J shed 0 bases, with 13 bases lying between them. CDR3 length: 17 amino acids. CDR1 is SGDLS and CDR2 is YYNGEE in the germline V gene. In this sample, this clone turned up a few times. This chain connects TRBV9 to TRBJ1-5, with D perhaps TRBD1 (6 bases). The receptor was derived from a man aged 45-65 years with active or convalescent COVID-19. The sample taken for sequencing was peripheral blood. The CDR3 coding sequence is TGTGCCAGCAGCGTAGTCGACAGGCGATATAGCAATCAGCCCCAGCATTTT. Translation gives CASSVVDRRYSNQPQHF.